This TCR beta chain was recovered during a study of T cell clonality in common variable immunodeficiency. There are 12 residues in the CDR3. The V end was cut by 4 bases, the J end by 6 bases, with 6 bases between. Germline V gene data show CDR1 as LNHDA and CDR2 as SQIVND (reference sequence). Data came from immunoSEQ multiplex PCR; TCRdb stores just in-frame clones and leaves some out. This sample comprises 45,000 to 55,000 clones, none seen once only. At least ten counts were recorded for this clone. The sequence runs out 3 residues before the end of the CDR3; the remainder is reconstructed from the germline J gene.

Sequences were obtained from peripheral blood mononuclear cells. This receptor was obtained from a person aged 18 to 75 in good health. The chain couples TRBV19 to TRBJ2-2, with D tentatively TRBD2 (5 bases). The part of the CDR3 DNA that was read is TGTGCCAGTAGTAGAGCGGCCGGGGAG. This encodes CASSRAAGE. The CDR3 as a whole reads CASSRAAGELFF.